The rows below give T cell receptor beta chains drawn from one sample of a study of tumor-infiltrating lymphocytes in localized non-small cell lung cancer. Profiled with immunoSEQ multiplex PCR; TCRdb holds only in-frame clones, not every one. The sample has 10,000 to 15,000 clones; about 66% are singletons. Input material: lung tumor tissue. The receptors derive from a human donor with non-small cell lung cancer. CDR3s include the opening cysteine and the closing phenylalanine or tryptophan. D genes are given only for firm matches. Expanded clones get a size class; other rows say once, few or many, or leave the size out.

d_call | j_call | clone_size | cdr3_length | v_call | cdr3_nt | cdr3_aa
- | TRBJ2-5 | - | 15 | TRBV30 | TGTGCCTGGAGTGTACTCGGCAGGGAAGGAGAGACCCAGTACTTC | CAWSVLGREGETQYF
- | TRBJ2-6 | few | 17 | TRBV13 | TGTGCCAGCAGCTTGAACAACCTCGCGGGGGGGGCCAACGTCCTGACTTTC | CASSLNNLAGGANVLTF
- | TRBJ2-6 | once | 19 | TRBV10-3 | TGTGCCATCAGTGGCGTCGATAGGGACCGCCCATCTGGGGCCAACGTCCTGACTTTC | CAISGVDRDRPSGANVLTF
- | TRBJ1-6 | large | 14 | TRBV27 | TGTGCCAGCAGCGCTGAAGGTGGCCTAGGGCCCCTCCACTTT | CASSAEGGLGPLHF
- | TRBJ2-5 | - | 13 | TRBV10-1 | TGCGCCAGCAGTGTGACTAATCAAGAGACCCAGTACTTC | CASSVTNQETQYF
- | TRBJ1-2 | - | 14 | TRBV15 | TGTGCCACCAGCAGAGGGGATTCAAACTATGGCTACACCTTC | CATSRGDSNYGYTF
TRBD1 | TRBJ1-1 | - | 16 | TRBV7-2 | TGTGCCAGCAGCTCCCGACTCGGACAGGGCAGTACTGAAGCTTTCTTT | CASSSRLGQGSTEAFF
TRBD1 | TRBJ1-1 | - | 15 | TRBV18 | TGTGCCAGCTCACCCGGGACAGGTGGGATAGGGGAAGCTTTCTTT | CASSPGTGGIGEAFF
TRBD2 | TRBJ2-1 | - | 13 | TRBV30 | TGTGCCTGGAGTGTAGGATTGGCGGGAGTTAAGTTCTTC | CAWSVGLAGVKFF
- | TRBJ2-5 | - | 13 | TRBV10-2 | TGCGCCAGCAGTGAGTCGGGCCAAGAGACCCAGTACTTC | CASSESGQETQYF
- | TRBJ2-3 | - | 15 | TRBV4-1 | TGCGCCAGCAGCCACCCCGGGACTGCTTCAGATACGCAGTATTTT | CASSHPGTASDTQYF
- | TRBJ1-2 | - | 13 | TRBV12-5 | TGTGCTAGTGGTTCCCCCCTCTCAGGGACCTACACCTTC | CASGSPLSGTYTF
- | TRBJ2-3 | few | 15 | TRBV5-4 | TGTGCCAGCAGCGGGGACAAGGTGAGCACAGATACGCAGTATTTT | CASSGDKVSTDTQYF
- | TRBJ1-2 | - | 14 | TRBV7-6 | TGTGCCAGCAGCTTATGGCAGGTTTTCTATGGCTACACCTTC | CASSLWQVFYGYTF
TRBD1 | TRBJ1-1 | - | 13 | TRBV6-1 | TGTGCCAGCAGCCTGACAGGGGAGACTGAAGCTTTCTTT | CASSLTGETEAFF
- | TRBJ1-6 | - | 14 | TRBV4-1 | TGCGCCAGCAGCCAAGGTTTTCCGGTGTCACCCCTCCACTTT | CASSQGFPVSPLHF
- | TRBJ2-7 | - | 17 | TRBV11-1 | TGTGCCAGCAGCTTAGATTCCGGGCAGGCCCATTCCTACGAGCAGTACTTC | CASSLDSGQAHSYEQYF
- | TRBJ1-5 | - | 14 | TRBV19 | TGTGCCAGTAGTGAGAACAGGGCTAATCAGCCCCAGCATTTT | CASSENRANQPQHF
- | TRBJ1-2 | - | 14 | TRBV5-1 | TGCGCCAGCAGCGGACCGACAGGCCCTCCGGGCTACACCTTC | CASSGPTGPPGYTF
TRBD1 | TRBJ2-3 | - | 15 | TRBV5-1 | TGCGCCAGCAGCTCGACAGGGGGCATCGCAGATACGCAGTATTTT | CASSSTGGIADTQYF
TRBD1 | TRBJ2-3 | - | 16 | TRBV6-5 | TGTGCCAGCAGTTCCCTACAGGGGGCGGTTGCAGATACGCAGTATTTT | CASSSLQGAVADTQYF
- | TRBJ1-1 | - | 13 | TRBV5-1 | TGCGCCAGCACGGACGGGGCATACACTGAAGCTTTCTTT | CASTDGAYTEAFF
TRBD2 | TRBJ2-5 | once | 15 | TRBV18 | TGTGCCAGCTCTTCAGGCGATAGCGGGAGAGTGGCCCAGTACTTC | CASSSGDSGRVAQYF
- | TRBJ1-2 | - | 16 | TRBV9 | TGTGCCAGCAGCCACGCGGGGCAGTCGCTTAACTATGGCTACACCTTC | CASSHAGQSLNYGYTF
- | TRBJ1-1 | - | 13 | TRBV29-1 | TGCAGCGTTGAGGCAGCGTACAACACTGAAGCTTTCTTT | CSVEAAYNTEAFF
- | TRBJ2-2 | few | 13 | TRBV30 | TGTGCCTGGAGACCTAGGTCCACCGGGGAGCTGTTTTTT | CAWRPRSTGELFF
TRBD2 | TRBJ2-7 | - | 15 | TRBV4-2 | TGTGCCAGCAGCCCACCGGCTAGCGGGGCCTACGAGCAGTACTTC | CASSPPASGAYEQYF
- | TRBJ1-1 | - | 11 | TRBV29-1 | TGCAGCGGGGAAGGGATGACTGAAGCTTTCTTT | CSGEGMTEAFF
- | TRBJ1-1 | - | 12 | TRBV9 | TGTGCCAGCAGCGTAGCGGAGGGGCGAGCTTTCTTT | CASSVAEGRAFF
- | TRBJ2-7 | few | 13 | TRBV7-7 | TGTGCTAGCAGCTTAGCGGAGCGGACTCCGTTTACCTTC | CASSLAERTPFTF
- | TRBJ1-1 | - | 11 | TRBV19 | TGTGCCAGTATTTTTGGGGGGGAAGCTTTCTTT | CASIFGGEAFF
- | TRBJ2-5 | - | 12 | TRBV5-1 | TGCGCCAGCAGCTTGGAACAAGAGACCCAGTACTTC | CASSLEQETQYF
- | TRBJ1-6 | - | 15 | TRBV2 | TGTGCCAGCAGTGAGCAGGGGCGCATTAATTCACCCCTCCACTTT | CASSEQGRINSPLHF
- | TRBJ1-5 | few | 13 | TRBV7-9 | TGTGCCAGCAGCTCCGACGGCAATCAGCCCCAGCATTTT | CASSSDGNQPQHF
- | TRBJ1-4 | - | 14 | TRBV6-1 | TGTGCCAGCAGCCCTCGGGGGGATGGAGAAAAACTGTTTTTT | CASSPRGDGEKLFF
- | TRBJ2-1 | - | 13 | TRBV7-3 | TGTGCCAGCAGCTTAGACGGCTACAATGAGCAGTTCTTC | CASSLDGYNEQFF
- | TRBJ1-2 | - | 16 | TRBV7-9 | TGTGCCAGCAGCCCTCCCCCCAGGGAGGGTGGCTATGGCTACACCTTC | CASSPPPREGGYGYTF
TRBD2 | TRBJ2-7 | - | 17 | TRBV5-5 | TGTGCCAGCAGCTTCGGACTAGCGGGAAATATCGGCTACGAGCAGTACTTC | CASSFGLAGNIGYEQYF
- | TRBJ1-5 | few | 13 | TRBV6-1 | TGTGCCAGCAGTGTTAATAGCAATCAGCCCCAGCATTTT | CASSVNSNQPQHF
- | TRBJ2-7 | - | 11 | TRBV2 | TGTGCCAGCGCCAGCTCCTACGAGCAGTACTTC | CASASSYEQYF
- | TRBJ2-5 | few | 14 | TRBV28 | TGTGCCAGCTTCCGGGCCTACACCGGAGAGACCCAGTACTTC | CASFRAYTGETQYF
- | TRBJ1-5 | few | 15 | TRBV6-1 | TGTGCCAGCAGTCGTTCGGACAGCTACAATCAGCCCCAGCATTTT | CASSRSDSYNQPQHF
- | TRBJ1-1 | - | 15 | TRBV6-1 | TGTGCCAGCAGTGAAGGAGTTCGATGGAACACTGAAGCTTTCTTT | CASSEGVRWNTEAFF
- | TRBJ1-4 | - | 15 | TRBV11-2 | TGTGCCAGCAGCTTAGATCAAGCAGGGATGGAAAAACTGTTTTTT | CASSLDQAGMEKLFF
- | TRBJ1-2 | - | 14 | TRBV5-1 | TGCGCCAGCAGCCGGAACAGGGACGCCTATGGCTACACCTTC | CASSRNRDAYGYTF
TRBD2 | TRBJ2-1 | - | 15 | TRBV6-5 | TGTGCCAGCATCGGACTAGCGGGAGGTCACGGTGAGCAGTTCTTC | CASIGLAGGHGEQFF
TRBD1 | TRBJ2-5 | medium-sized | 13 | TRBV18 | TGTGCCAGCTCACCGGACAGGGGCGAGACCCAGTACTTC | CASSPDRGETQYF
- | TRBJ2-1 | - | 14 | TRBV5-1 | TGCGCCAGCAGCCCCCAACTAGTTTACAATGAGCAGTTCTTC | CASSPQLVYNEQFF
- | TRBJ1-2 | - | 14 | TRBV5-4 | TGTGCCAGCAGCTTGAATCAGGGTAACTATGGCTACACCTTC | CASSLNQGNYGYTF
TRBD1 | TRBJ2-7 | - | 14 | TRBV6-1 | TGTGCCAGCAGTGTACAGGGGGCCTCCTACGAGCAGTACTTC | CASSVQGASYEQYF
- | TRBJ2-5 | - | 13 | TRBV30 | TGTGCCTGGAGTCCCAAAGGGACAGAGACCCAGTACTTC | CAWSPKGTETQYF
- | TRBJ2-2 | - | 14 | TRBV5-1 | TGCGCCAGCAGGTTCTCCGATGGGCCGAGGGAGCTGTTTTTT | CASRFSDGPRELFF
TRBD2 | TRBJ2-1 | medium-sized | 15 | TRBV9 | TGTGCCAGCAGCCAGGGACTAGCGGGACTGAATGAGCAGTTCTTC | CASSQGLAGLNEQFF
- | TRBJ2-2 | - | 10 | TRBV10-1 | TGCGCCAGCAACACCGGGGAGCTGTTTTTT | CASNTGELFF
- | TRBJ2-7 | - | 12 | TRBV7-9 | TGTGCCAGCAGCCCCAGCTCCTACGAGCAGTACTTC | CASSPSSYEQYF